The sequence of this T cell receptor (beta chain) was determined in a study of shared clonotypes between healthy human individuals. Whole-study findings and limits: Among non-shared clonotypes, generation probabilities were lower than among those shared by all four donors.

All donors were Caucasian adults living in Nashville, Tennessee. Libraries were prepared by immunoSEQ multiplex PCR; TCRdb keeps only in-frame clonotypes and omits some of them. The sample lists fewer than 400,000 clones; roughly 70% were seen once. This CDR3 is 16 amino acids long. Losses at the gene ends were 5 bases for V and 7 bases for J; bases not matched to a gene: 9. Per germline, CDR1 LNHDA and CDR2 SQIVND (reference sequence). Details on this clone: Its antigen remains unknown.

The sequence came from a man younger than 45 in good health. Sequences were obtained from memory CD4+ T cells sorted from blood. Subset: CD45RA-negative fraction. The rearrangement links TRBV19 to TRBJ2-5, with TRBD2 identical over 14 bases. The CDR3 nucleotides read TGTGCCAGTAGTCGTCCCGGGACTAGCGGGAGTAGGACCCAGTACTTC. It translates to CASSRPGTSGSRTQYF.